These 2 T cell receptor beta chains came from one sample sequenced in a study of T cell repertoires in cytomegalovirus infection. These receptors have no identified antigens. TCRdb called the reads again in MiXCR, with one record for every CDR3 protein. This sample yields roughly 990,000 distinct CDR3 sequences, of which around 32% are seen a single time; around 15% belongs to the top ten. The sample was cultured CD8+ T cells from PBMCs, taken from culture after CMV antigen stimulation. These receptors were obtained from a human donor in good health (CMV status not recorded). Some clones in this sample may be carry-over from other donors' samples.

This clonotype was detected many times. The chain employs TRBV7-6 and TRBJ1-2; 10 bases are shared with TRBD1. The CDR3 loop spans 13 amino acids. After removal of 5 bases from V and 7 bases from J, the junction contained 4 bases not matched to a gene. Looked up from germline, CDR1 is SGHVS and CDR2 is FNYEAQ. The CDR3: CASSTGTGAGYTF. The CDR3 DNA sequence: TGTGCCAGCAGCACCGGGACAGGGGCTGGCTACACCTTC.

The chain carries TRBV5-4 and TRBJ1-1, with D perhaps TRBD1 (5 bases). V was shortened by 0 bases and J by 3 bases, with 12 bases between the two germline ends. Per the germline V gene, CDR1 is SGHNT and CDR2 is YYREEE (reference sequence). This CDR3 is 15 amino acids long. CDR3 protein: CASSLAAGTDTEAFF. The CDR3 DNA follows: TGTGCCAGCAGCTTGGCGGCAGGGACCGACACTGAAGCTTTCTTT.